The 20 T cell receptor beta chains in this list originate from one sample, sequenced in a study of blood T cell repertoires in COVID-19. The assay was immunoSEQ multiplex PCR, and TCRdb's table has in-frame clones only and misses some. There are around 130,000 clones in the sample; around 80% occur only once, and approximately 10% lies in the top ten. The sample was peripheral blood. The receptors stem from a human donor in a cohort sampled during active COVID-19.

The chain joins TRBV7-6 to TRBJ2-3; 10 nucleotides agree with TRBD2. After removal of 3 bases from V and 4 bases from J, the junction contained 10 bases not matched to a gene. Germline V lookup: CDR1 SGHVS, CDR2 FNYEAQ. The CDR3 loop spans 17 amino acids. The CDR3 DNA is TGTGCCAGCAGCTTTTCTGCTAGCGGGAGAGGGGCAGATACGCAGTATTTT. Translation: CASSFSASGRGADTQYF.

The chain uses TRBV7-9 and TRBJ2-5, with 12 bases lining up with TRBD2. The CDR3 has 17 residues. Per germline, CDR1 SEHNR and CDR2 FQNEAQ (reference sequence). V shed 6 bases, J shed 3 bases, and the junction held 11 bases outside the gene matches. The CDR3 protein is CASRNKGLAGSKETQYF. In DNA, the CDR3 is TGTGCCAGCAGGAACAAAGGACTAGCGGGGAGCAAAGAGACCCAGTACTTC.

The rearrangement joins TRBV2 to TRBJ1-5; no clear D. Deletions cut 5 bases from V and 0 bases from J, with 14 bases between. From germline, CDR1 is SNHLY and CDR2 FYNNEI. This CDR3 has 16 amino acids. DNA of the CDR3: TGTGCCAGCAGTTATCGGACTGGGAATAGCAATCAGCCCCAGCATTTT. As protein: CASSYRTGNSNQPQHF.

V gene TRBV19 combines with J gene TRBJ2-7, with 12 bases identical to TRBD1. J was trimmed by 2 bases and V by 5 bases; bases with no gene match: 10. The V gene's germline CDR1 is LNHDA and CDR2 SQIVND (reference sequence). The CDR3 is 17 residues long. DNA for the CDR3: TGTGCCAGTAGTCCGACGGGACAGGGGGCAGGGACCTACGAGCAGTACTTC. Translation: CASSPTGQGAGTYEQYF.

The chain couples TRBV7-3 to TRBJ2-2, with TRBD2 identical over 14 bases. The CDR3 loop spans 16 amino acids. Germline-derived CDR1 and CDR2 are SGHTA and FQGTGA. The junction had 3 bases not matched to a gene; V was cut back by 4 bases and J by 5 bases. The CDR3 loop is CASSSGLAGGTGELFF. Here the CDR3 DNA reads TGTGCCAGCAGCTCTGGACTAGCGGGGGGAACCGGGGAGCTGTTTTTT. Together with reference TRBV7-3 and TRBJ2-2, the CDR3 gives the full variable domain: GAGVSQTPSNKVTEKGKYVELRCDPISGHTALYWYRQSLGQGPEFLIYFQGTGAADDSGLPNDRFFAVRPEGSVSTLKIQRTERGDSAVYLCASSSGLAGGTGELFFGEGSRLTVL.

The chain employs TRBV12-5 and TRBJ1-5; weak D call: TRBD1 (5 bases). Germline CDR1 is LGHNT and CDR2 is FRNRAP. V dropped 1 base and J dropped 7 bases, with 14 bases sitting between them. The CDR3 totals 15 residues. The CDR3 protein is CASGLEGFLKQPQHF. The CDR3 DNA reads as TGTGCTAGTGGTTTGGAGGGGTTTTTAAAACAGCCCCAGCATTTT.

The chain employs TRBV2 and TRBJ2-2; 7 nucleotides match TRBD1. With V trimmed by 2 bases and J by 0 bases, 3 bases remained unmatched. Germline V CDR1 and CDR2: SNHLY, FYNNEI. This CDR3 comprises 16 residues. The CDR3 reads CASSERDRSNTGELFF. The CDR3 DNA follows: TGTGCCAGCAGTGAAAGGGACAGATCGAACACCGGGGAGCTGTTTTTT.

The chain joins TRBV6-5 to TRBJ1-1, with 8 bases identical to TRBD1. Germline loops: CDR1 MNHEY, CDR2 SVGAGI. V lost 2 bases, J lost 6 bases, and 5 bases stayed unmatched. This CDR3 has 14 amino acids. The CDR3 is CASSYGGTGSEAFF. In DNA form, the CDR3 reads TGTGCCAGCAGTTACGGGGGGACAGGATCTGAAGCTTTCTTT.

This clone was seen at least ten times. The J gene is TRBJ2-7, the V gene TRBV4-2; maybe TRBD1 (6 bases). With 2 bases removed from V and 2 bases from J, the gap between germline ends came to 13 bases. Germline lookup yields CDR1 LGHNA and CDR2 YNFKEQ. This CDR3 region has 15 residues. CDR3 residues: CASSQQTGIAYEQYF. CDR3 sequence (DNA): TGTGCCAGCAGCCAACAGACAGGAATCGCCTACGAGCAGTACTTC.

This chain uses TRBV7-9 with TRBJ2-7; possibly TRBD2 for D (6 bases). Germline-derived CDR1 and CDR2 are SEHNR and FQNEAQ (reference sequence). The CDR3 is made up of 15 amino acids. With 5 bases removed from V and 2 bases from J, the gap between germline ends came to 16 bases. The CDR3 reads CASSRNRDFAYEQYF. CDR3 DNA: TGTGCCAGCAGCCGTAATCGGGACTTCGCCTACGAGCAGTACTTC.

The chain employs TRBV12-3 or TRBV12-4 and TRBJ1-1, with TRBD1 identical over 11 bases. The CDR3 totals 13 residues. The junction had 6 bases not matched to a gene; V was cut back by 5 bases and J by 10 bases. The CDR3 sequence is CASSPGTGGLAFF. For the CDR3, the DNA is TGTGCCAGCAGTCCCGGGACAGGGGGTTTAGCTTTCTTT.

This chain connects TRBV25-1 to TRBJ1-1; 8 bases agree with TRBD1. Germline lookup yields CDR1 MGHDK and CDR2 SYGVNS. V dropped 5 bases and J dropped 5; count of bases not matched to a gene: 7. This CDR3 is 14 amino acids long. The CDR3 protein is CASSPVRGLTEAFF. CDR3 bases: TGTGCCAGCAGTCCCGTCAGGGGGCTGACTGAAGCTTTCTTT.

The chain carries TRBV11-2 and TRBJ2-7; 8 bases fit TRBD1. This CDR3 is 17 amino acids long. The J segment lost 6 bases and the V segment lost 3 bases, leaving 16 bases of the junction unmatched. Germline CDR1 and CDR2: SGHAT and FQNNGV. CDR3 sequence (DNA): TGTGCCAGCAGCTTCCCCGATCGGACAGGGAGGTTATCCGAGCAGTACTTC. This encodes CASSFPDRTGRLSEQYF.

Worth noting for this clone: Germline and junction disagree at one end, which may indicate a read error. The chain links TRBV18 to TRBJ2-3; TRBD1 matches at 7 bases. Per germline, CDR1 KGHSH and CDR2 LQKENI. The CDR3 length is 17 residues. For the CDR3, the DNA is TGTGCCAACTCACCACCCTCGGGACAGAGTAGCACAGATACGCAGTATTTT. Translated, it gives CANSPPSGQSSTDTQYF. The full variable domain, with the rest looked up from reference TRBV18 and TRBJ2-3, is NAGVMQNPRHLVRRRGQEARLRCSPMKGHSHVYWYRQLPEEGLKFMVYLQKENIIDESGMPKERFSAEFPKEGPSILRIQQVVRGDSAAYFCANSPPSGQSSTDTQYFGPGTRLTVL.

In this sample, this clone turned up once. The CDR3 region is CASSQSSQAGNTIYF. The DNA of the CDR3 is TGTGCCAGCAGCCAATCCTCCCAGGCCGGAAACACCATATATTTT. The chain combines TRBV3-1 (or the pseudogene TRBV3-2) with TRBJ1-3; D unresolved. The CDR3 runs to 15 residues. Germline CDR1 reads LGHDT; CDR2 reads YNNKEL (reference sequence). The germline V and J ends were trimmed by 2 bases and 4 bases, with 12 bases remaining between them.

The J gene is TRBJ1-4, the V gene TRBV10-1, with D unclear. V was cut by 2 bases and J by 8 bases, with 9 bases left in between. The CDR3 has 13 residues. Germline CDR1 is WNHNN and CDR2 is SYGVQD (reference sequence). CDR3 nucleotide sequence: TGCGCCAGCAGTGAGACCCTCGGGGAAAAACTGTTTTTT. It encodes CASSETLGEKLFF.

The chain is built from TRBV27 and TRBJ2-3, with D tentatively TRBD1 (5 bases). Per germline, CDR1 MNHEY and CDR2 SMNVEV (reference sequence). This CDR3 is built from 15 residues. Trimming pared 2 bases from V and 1 base from J, leaving 10 bases between. Here the CDR3 reads CASSLRGFGTDTQYF. CDR3 bases: TGTGCCAGCAGTTTAAGGGGATTTGGCACAGATACGCAGTATTTT.

This CDR3 is CASSWTGGEQYF. CDR3 nucleotides: TGTGCCAGCAGTTGGACAGGGGGCGAGCAGTACTTC. The chain joins TRBV5-8 to TRBJ2-7, with TRBD1 matching 10 bases. This CDR3 comprises 12 residues. The germline CDR1 and CDR2 sequences are SGHTS and YDEGEE. The junction had 2 bases not matched to a gene; V was cut back by 5 bases and J by 6 bases.

The chain combines TRBV9 with TRBJ2-5; 7 nucleotides match TRBD2. The CDR3 is 18 residues long. V lost 1 base, J lost 5 bases, and 17 bases stayed unmatched. CDR1 and CDR2 (germline): SGDLS, YYNGEE. The CDR3 coding sequence is TGTGCCAGCAGCGTATTAGCTAGCGGAAATTCTCGAGGGGAGACCCAGTACTTC. Its translation: CASSVLASGNSRGETQYF.

The chain links TRBV30 to TRBJ1-1; no clear D. The V end lost 0 bases, the J end lost 2 bases, and 7 bases lay between the germline ends. This CDR3 has 13 amino acids. Germline V gives CDR1 GTSNPN, CDR2 SVGIG (reference sequence). CDR3: CAWSVEANTEAFF. The CDR3 region has the DNA TGTGCCTGGAGTGTTGAGGCCAACACTGAAGCTTTCTTT.